The clone carrying this T cell receptor (beta chain) was seen repeatedly, ten times or more. Time point meaning: sample taken at primary tumor resection. Patients with untreated early-stage non-small cell lung cancer, numbering more than 55, were the donors. Whole RNA came from tumor, nontumor lung or frozen PBMC and was sequenced without being sorted. This sample stems from a study of spatial heterogeneity in lung cancer. TCRdb called the 5' RACE reads again in MiXCR, with one record for every CDR3 protein. The sample includes under 30,000 distinct CDR3 sequences, 3% to 3.5% of them seen just once. The TCR comes from a female donor with early-stage non-small cell lung cancer. Sample: PBMCs, taken at surgery.

CDR3 sequence: CSARSSRHNSGANVLTF. CDR3 nucleotide sequence: TGCAGTGCTAGAAGCTCGCGACATAACTCTGGGGCCAACGTCCTGACTTTC. The J gene is TRBJ2-6, the V gene TRBV20-1; D gene uncertain. Per the germline V gene, CDR1 is DFQATT and CDR2 is SNEGSKA (reference sequence). V was cut by 2 bases and J by 0 bases, with 14 bases left in between. The CDR3 totals 17 residues.